The 8 T cell receptor beta chains listed next were all sequenced from one sample in a study of T cells in Graves' hyperthyroidism and ophthalmopathy (dated by TCRdb to the late 2010s). Receptor libraries were prepared by multiplex PCR. Sequenced using an Illumina HiSeq 2000. The TCR beta CDR3 regions were amplified from RNA transcripts. The first round of RT-PCR for the TCR CDR3 was performed with the HTBI primer set and the Qiagen OneStep RT-PCR kit. TCRdb reworked the public reads: Q25 trimming with fastp, MiXCR clone assembly, productive beta chains retained. Each entry is one CDR3 protein sequence, shown with its most common DNA and genes. The sample has roughly 710,000 distinct CDR3 sequences on record, roughly 32% of them singletons. The ten most abundant clones make up around 31% of the sample. Sample: blood. Receptors were obtained from a woman between 40 and 50 years old with Graves' hyperthyroidism.

The chain is built from TRBV10-1 and TRBJ2-3; the D gene could be TRBD1 or TRBD2 (6 bases each). Germline CDR1 and CDR2: WNHNN and SYGVQD (reference sequence). V was clipped by 3 bases and J by 1 base, with 11 bases between them. The CDR3 is 15 residues long. CDR3 nucleotides: TGCGCCAGCAGTGATTCGGGGGCCGGCACAGATACGCAGTATTTT. Amino acids: CASSDSGAGTDTQYF.

This clonotype was counted a few times. The chain joins TRBV9 to TRBJ2-2; possibly TRBD2 for D (5 bases). Germline values: CDR1 SGDLS, CDR2 YYNGEE. This CDR3 is 18 amino acids long. Between the trimmed V and J ends, which lost 2 bases and 7 bases, there was a span of 24 bases. The CDR3 region is CASSVGVQSSGYGGELFF. CDR3 coding DNA: TGTGCCAGCAGCGTGGGCGTCCAGTCGAGCGGTTATGGCGGGGAGCTGTTTTTT.

The chain joins TRBV10-3 to TRBJ2-5; the match to TRBD2 covers 11 bases. The germline V gene encodes CDR1 ENHRY and CDR2 SYGVKD. The trim removed 11 bases at V and 4 bases at J, leaving 6 bases unmatched. This CDR3 contains 13 residues. CDR3 coding DNA: TGTGCCGCGCTAGCGGGGGGAGGAGAGACCCAGTACTTC. Its translation is CAALAGGGETQYF.

This clonotype has only a few counts. The chain links TRBV7-9 to TRBJ2-7, with D hard to call. The CDR3 extends over 13 amino acids. Germline loops: CDR1 SEHNR, CDR2 FQNEAQ (reference sequence). Trimming shortened V by 7 bases and J by 1 base, and 11 bases separated the two germline ends. The DNA of the CDR3 is TGTGCCAGCAATCCAGCAGCGTCCTACGAGCAGTACTTC. Protein product: CASNPAASYEQYF.

The chain employs TRBV7-2 and TRBJ2-7; a weak D match, TRBD1 (6 bases). Germline V gene data show CDR1 as SGHTA and CDR2 as FQGNSA. V lost 4 bases, J lost 7 bases, and 26 bases lay in between. The CDR3 totals 17 residues. CDR3 DNA: TGTGCCAGCAGCTCATTACACGACAGGCGCCAATACAATGAGCAGTACTTC. It specifies CASSSLHDRRQYNEQYF.

This clonotype has at least ten counts. This chain links TRBV2 with TRBJ1-1, with D perhaps TRBD1 (5 bases). The CDR3 spans 15 residues. Germline assignment: CDR1 SNHLY and CDR2 FYNNEI. With 2 bases removed from V and 8 bases from J, the gap between germline ends came to 18 bases. CDR3 amino acids: CASSELGLGQGEAFF. The CDR3 DNA follows: TGTGCCAGCAGTGAATTAGGACTTGGGCAGGGAGAAGCTTTCTTT. The full variable domain, in which reference TRBV2 and TRBJ1-1 provide the parts outside the CDR3, is EPEVTQTPSHQVTQMGQEVILRCVPISNHLYFYWYRQILGQKVEFLVSFYNNEISEKSEIFDDQFSVERPDGSNFTLKIRSTKLEDSAMYFCASSELGLGQGEAFFGQGTRLTVV.

This clonotype was picked up many times. This chain uses TRBV2 with TRBJ2-7, with 10 nucleotides matching TRBD2. The CDR3 totals 14 residues. V lost 5 bases and J lost 4; bases outside the gene matches: 5. Per germline, CDR1 SNHLY and CDR2 FYNNEI. CDR3 region: CASSSSGRTYEQYF. CDR3 nucleotide sequence: TGTGCCAGCAGTTCTAGCGGGAGAACGTACGAGCAGTACTTC.

This clonotype was recorded many times. The chain joins TRBV11-2 to TRBJ1-2; possibly TRBD1 for D (5 bases). Germline loops: CDR1 SGHAT, CDR2 FQNNGV. V was clipped by 5 bases and J by 4 bases, with 17 bases between them. The CDR3 has 15 residues. The CDR3 reads CASSQQRGTAYGYTF. The CDR3 DNA follows: TGTGCCAGCAGCCAACAGCGAGGGACGGCCTATGGCTACACCTTC.